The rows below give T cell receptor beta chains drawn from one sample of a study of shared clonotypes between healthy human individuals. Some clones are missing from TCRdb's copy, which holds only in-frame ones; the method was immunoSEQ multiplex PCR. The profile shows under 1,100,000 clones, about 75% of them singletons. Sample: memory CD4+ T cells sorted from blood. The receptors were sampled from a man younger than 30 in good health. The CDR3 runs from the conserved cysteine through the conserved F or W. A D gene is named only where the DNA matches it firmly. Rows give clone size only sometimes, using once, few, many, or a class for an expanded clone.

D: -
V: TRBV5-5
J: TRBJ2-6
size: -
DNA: TGTGCCAGCAGCTTCAGCGGCCCCAGATCTGGGGCCAACGTCCTGACTTTC
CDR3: CASSFSGPRSGANVLTF

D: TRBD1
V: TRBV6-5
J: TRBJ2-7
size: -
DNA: TGTGCCAGCAGTTACCGAGACAGGGCGTCCTACGAGCAGTACTTC
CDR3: CASSYRDRASYEQYF

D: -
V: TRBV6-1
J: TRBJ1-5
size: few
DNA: TGTGCCAGGCCAGGCAATCAGCCCCAGCATTTT
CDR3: CARPGNQPQHF

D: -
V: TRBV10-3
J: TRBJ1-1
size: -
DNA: TGTGCCATCAGTAATGAAAGGGGGTCGAACACTGAAGCTTTCTTT
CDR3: CAISNERGSNTEAFF

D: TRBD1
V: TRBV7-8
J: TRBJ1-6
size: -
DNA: TGTGCCAGCAGCTTACTCCCCCCGACAGGGAAGGTTAATTCACCCCTCCACTTT
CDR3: CASSLLPPTGKVNSPLHF

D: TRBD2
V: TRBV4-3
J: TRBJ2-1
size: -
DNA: TGCGCCAGCAGCCAAGATCTCGCGCGGGAGGTCTTCTTC
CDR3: CASSQDLAREVFF

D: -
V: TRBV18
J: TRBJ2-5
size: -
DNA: TGTGCCAGCTCACCGTTAGGGGGAGAGACCCAGTACTTC
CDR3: CASSPLGGETQYF

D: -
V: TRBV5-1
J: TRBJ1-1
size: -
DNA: TGCGCCAGCAGCTTGGCCTTACGGAGCACTGAAGCTTTCTTT
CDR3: CASSLALRSTEAFF

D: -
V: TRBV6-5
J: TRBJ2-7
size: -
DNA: TGTGCCAGCAGTCAGACACCCTCCTACGAGCAGTACTTC
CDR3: CASSQTPSYEQYF

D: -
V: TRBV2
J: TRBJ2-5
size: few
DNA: TGTGCCAGCAGTTTACAAGAGACCCAGTACTTC
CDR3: CASSLQETQYF

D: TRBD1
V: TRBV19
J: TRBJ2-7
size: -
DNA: TGTGCCACCGCGGACAGGGCTTACGAGCAGTACTTC
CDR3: CATADRAYEQYF

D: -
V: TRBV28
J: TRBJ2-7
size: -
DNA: TGTGCCAGCACCCCCCCCGGAGCCTACGAGCAGTACTTC
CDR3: CASTPPGAYEQYF

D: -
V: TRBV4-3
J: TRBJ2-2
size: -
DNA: TGCGCCAGCAGGGACCGACAGATTAACACCGGGGAGCTGTTTTTT
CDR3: CASRDRQINTGELFF

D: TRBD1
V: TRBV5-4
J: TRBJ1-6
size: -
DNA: TGTGCCAGCAGCAACAGGGGTAGCTCCTATAATTCACCCCTCCACTTT
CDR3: CASSNRGSSYNSPLHF

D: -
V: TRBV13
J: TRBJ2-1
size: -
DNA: TGTGCCAGCAGCCATTCCCCGGGGAATGAGCAGTTCTTC
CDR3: CASSHSPGNEQFF

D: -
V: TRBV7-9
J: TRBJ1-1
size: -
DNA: TGTGCCAGCAGCTCCTCTTTTGGGAACACTGAAGCTTTCTTT
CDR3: CASSSSFGNTEAFF

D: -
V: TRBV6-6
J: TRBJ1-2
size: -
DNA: TGTGCCAGCAGTTACCCGGAAGGTTCTTCCTATGGCTACACCTTC
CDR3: CASSYPEGSSYGYTF

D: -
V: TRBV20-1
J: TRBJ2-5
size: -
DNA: TGCAGTGCTAGAGAGGTTGAGACCCAGTACTTC
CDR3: CSAREVETQYF

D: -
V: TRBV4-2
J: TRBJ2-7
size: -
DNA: TGTGCCAGCAGCCCGACTGGAAACTCCTACGAGCAGTACTTC
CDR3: CASSPTGNSYEQYF

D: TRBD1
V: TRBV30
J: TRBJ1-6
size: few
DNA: TGTGCCTGGCAGGGACAGGGGGTTACTAATTCACCCCTCCACTTT
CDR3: CAWQGQGVTNSPLHF

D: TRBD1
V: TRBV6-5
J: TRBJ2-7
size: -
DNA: TGTGCCAGCAGAAGAACCGGGACAGGCTACGAGCAGTACTTC
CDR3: CASRRTGTGYEQYF

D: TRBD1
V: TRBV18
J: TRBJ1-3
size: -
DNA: TGTGCCAGCTCACCGGACAGGGGTAGAAACACCATATATTTT
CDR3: CASSPDRGRNTIYF

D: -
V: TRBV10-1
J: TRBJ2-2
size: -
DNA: TGCGCCAGCAGTGTGGGGGCGGGCACCGGGGAGCTGTTTTTT
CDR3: CASSVGAGTGELFF

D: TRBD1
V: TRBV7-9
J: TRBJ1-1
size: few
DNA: TGTGCCAGCAGCGGGGGGACAGGGTGGAACACTGAAGCTTTCTTT
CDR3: CASSGGTGWNTEAFF

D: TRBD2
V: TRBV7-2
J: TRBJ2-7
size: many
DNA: TGTGCCAGCAGCTTGGCCAGCGGGAGGTTTGAGCAGTACTTC
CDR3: CASSLASGRFEQYF

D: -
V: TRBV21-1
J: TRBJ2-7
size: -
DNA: TGTGCCAGCAGCGTCACGGAGGCTTACGAGCAGTACTTC
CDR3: CASSVTEAYEQYF

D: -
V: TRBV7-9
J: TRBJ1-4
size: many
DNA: TGTGCCAGCAGCTTAGACACTTCAACTAATGAAAAACTGTTTTTT
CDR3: CASSLDTSTNEKLFF

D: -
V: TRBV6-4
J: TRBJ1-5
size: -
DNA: TGTGCCAGCAGTGTTAGGGGAGGACAGCCCCAGCATTTT
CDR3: CASSVRGGQPQHF

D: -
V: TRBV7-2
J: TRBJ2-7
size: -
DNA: TGTGCCAGCAGCCGCCGGGGCCGCTACGAGCAGTACTTC
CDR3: CASSRRGRYEQYF

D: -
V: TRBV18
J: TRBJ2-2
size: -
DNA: TGTGCCAGCTCCCCAGTTTATGGCACCGGGGAGCTGTTTTTT
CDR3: CASSPVYGTGELFF

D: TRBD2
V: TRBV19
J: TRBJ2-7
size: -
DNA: TGTGCCAGTAGTATAGCCTGGACTAGCCGATCCTACGAGCAGTACTTC
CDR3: CASSIAWTSRSYEQYF

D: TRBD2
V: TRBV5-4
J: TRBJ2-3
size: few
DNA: TGTGCCAGCAGCTTGGGTCAACTAGCGGGGGGGAGGGACACAGATACGCAGTATTTT
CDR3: CASSLGQLAGGRDTDTQYF

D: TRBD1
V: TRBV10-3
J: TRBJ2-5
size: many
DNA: TGTGCCATCAGTGACGGACAGGGTAGGGAGACCCAGTACTTC
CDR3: CAISDGQGRETQYF

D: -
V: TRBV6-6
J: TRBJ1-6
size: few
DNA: TGTGCCAGCAGTTACGGCGTTCTCTCACCCCTCCACTTT
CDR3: CASSYGVLSPLHF

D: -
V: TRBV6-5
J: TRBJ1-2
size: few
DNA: TGTGCCAGCACGATCCGTCCAGGGATCTATGGCTACACCTTC
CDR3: CASTIRPGIYGYTF

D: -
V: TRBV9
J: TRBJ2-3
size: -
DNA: TGTGCCAGCAGCGTATCACACACAGATACGCAGTATTTT
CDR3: CASSVSHTDTQYF

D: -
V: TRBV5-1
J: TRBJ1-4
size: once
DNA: TGCGCCAGCAGCTTGGCCGGGGTGGGAGAAAAACTGTTTTTT
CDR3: CASSLAGVGEKLFF

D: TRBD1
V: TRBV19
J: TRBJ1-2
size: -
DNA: TGTGCCAGTAGTATACGGGGTGCGGAACCGGGACAGTGGCCCTATGGCTACACCTTC
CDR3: CASSIRGAEPGQWPYGYTF

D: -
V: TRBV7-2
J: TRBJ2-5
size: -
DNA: TGTGCCAGCAGTCCCTTCCAAGAGACCCAGTACTTC
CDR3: CASSPFQETQYF

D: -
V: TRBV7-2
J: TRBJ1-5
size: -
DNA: TGTGCCAGCAGCATCTTTGGGGGTCAGCCCCAGCATTTT
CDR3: CASSIFGGQPQHF

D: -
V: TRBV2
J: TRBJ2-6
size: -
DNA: TGTGCCAGCAGCCTGCACCCCTCTGGGGCCAACGTCCTGACTTTC
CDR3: CASSLHPSGANVLTF

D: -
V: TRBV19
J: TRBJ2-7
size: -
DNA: TGTGCCAGTAGTAAGGGATCAGGCTACGAGCAGTACTTC
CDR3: CASSKGSGYEQYF

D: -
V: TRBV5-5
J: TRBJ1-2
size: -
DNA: TGTGCCAGCAGCTTGTTAGGGGCTAACTATGGCTACACCTTC
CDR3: CASSLLGANYGYTF

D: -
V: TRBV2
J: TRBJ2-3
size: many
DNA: TGTGCCAGCAGTGGCACCTATAGCACAGATACGCAGTATTTT
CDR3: CASSGTYSTDTQYF

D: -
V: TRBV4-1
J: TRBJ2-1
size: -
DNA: TGCGCCAGCAGCCAAGAGGTAGCGGTCTCCTACAATGAGCAGTTCTTC
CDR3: CASSQEVAVSYNEQFF

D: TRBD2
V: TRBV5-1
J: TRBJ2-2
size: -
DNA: TGCGCCAGCGACCCGGGACTAGCGGGGTCCGGGGAGCTGTTTTTT
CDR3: CASDPGLAGSGELFF

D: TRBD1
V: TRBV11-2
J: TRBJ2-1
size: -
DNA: TGTGCCAGCAGCTTATCCGGGACAGGGGGCAATGAGCAGTTCTTC
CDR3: CASSLSGTGGNEQFF

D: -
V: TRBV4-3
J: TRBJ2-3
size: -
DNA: TGCGCCAGCAGCCAATCTGCCCAGCTGAGGGGAGATACGCAGTATTTT
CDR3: CASSQSAQLRGDTQYF

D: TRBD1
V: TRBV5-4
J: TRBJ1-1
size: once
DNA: TGTGCCAGCAGCTTAATGGCAGGGGGGACTGAAGCTTTCTTT
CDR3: CASSLMAGGTEAFF

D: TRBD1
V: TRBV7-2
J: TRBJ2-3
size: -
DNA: TGTGCCAGCAGCTTAGGGGGACAGGGGTTGGCAGATACGCAGTATTTT
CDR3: CASSLGGQGLADTQYF

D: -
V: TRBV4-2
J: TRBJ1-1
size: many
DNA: TGTGCCAGCAGCCAAGTTGGCGCCGGCACTGAAGCTTTCTTT
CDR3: CASSQVGAGTEAFF

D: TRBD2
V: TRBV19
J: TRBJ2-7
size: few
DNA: TGTGCCAGTAGTAAGACTAGCGAAACAACCTACGAGCAGTACTTC
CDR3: CASSKTSETTYEQYF

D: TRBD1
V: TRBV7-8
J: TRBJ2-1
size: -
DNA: TGTGCCAGCAGCTTAGGGGACAGGGGCCACAATGAGCAGTTCTTC
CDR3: CASSLGDRGHNEQFF